The sample holds a few counts of the clone carrying this T cell receptor beta chain. What it binds is unknown. Germline V gene lookup returns CDR1 SNHLY and CDR2 FYNNEI. The trim removed 6 bases at V and 9 bases at J, leaving 9 bases unmatched. The CDR3 is 15 amino acids. These data originate in a study of cytomegalovirus exposure and HLA in healthy donors. Study-level background: Caucasian-associated ancestry cluster membership applied to approximately 81% of 398 genotyped donors.

Findings and caveats of the study: In an earlier analysis, about 87% or about 30%: the productive usage of most TCR beta V segments. The classifier reportedly diagnosed cytomegalovirus status with high specificity and sensitivity. There was a cluster of highly shared sequence variants that was likely a sequencing artifact.

Researchers ran the PCR with 60 Vbeta and 13 Jbeta primers. Data came from immunoSEQ multiplex PCR; TCRdb stores just in-frame clones and leaves some out. The data show 150,000 to 200,000 clones, about 76% seen once. The sample taken for sequencing was PBMCs. The chain carries TRBV2 and TRBJ2-1; 12 bases fit TRBD2. The clonotype was recovered from a female donor in good health and CMV-seronegative. The CDR3 reads CASRALAGGLGEQFF. DNA of the CDR3: TGTGCCAGCAGGGCCCTAGCGGGGGGGCTGGGTGAGCAGTTCTTC.